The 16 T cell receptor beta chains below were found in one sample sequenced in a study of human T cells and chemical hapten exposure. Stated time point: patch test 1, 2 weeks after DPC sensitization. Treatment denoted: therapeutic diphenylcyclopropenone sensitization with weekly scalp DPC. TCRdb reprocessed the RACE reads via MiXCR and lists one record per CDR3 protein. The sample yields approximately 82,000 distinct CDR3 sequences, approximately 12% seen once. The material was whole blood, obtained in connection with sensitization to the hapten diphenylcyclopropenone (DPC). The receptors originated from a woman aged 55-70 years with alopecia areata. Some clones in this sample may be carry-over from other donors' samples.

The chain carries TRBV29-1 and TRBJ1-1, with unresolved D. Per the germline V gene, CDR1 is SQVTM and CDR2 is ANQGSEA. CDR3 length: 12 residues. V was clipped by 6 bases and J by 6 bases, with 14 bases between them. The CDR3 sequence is CSVIEVRAEAFF. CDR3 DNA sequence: TGCAGCGTCATAGAGGTGAGGGCTGAAGCTTTCTTT.

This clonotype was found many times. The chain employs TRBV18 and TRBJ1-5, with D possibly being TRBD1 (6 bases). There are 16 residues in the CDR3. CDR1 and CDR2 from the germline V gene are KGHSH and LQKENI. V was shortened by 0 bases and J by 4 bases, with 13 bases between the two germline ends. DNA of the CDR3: TGTGCCAGCTCACCACCGGGAGCCAGGGGAAATCAGCCCCAGCATTTT. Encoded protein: CASSPPGARGNQPQHF.

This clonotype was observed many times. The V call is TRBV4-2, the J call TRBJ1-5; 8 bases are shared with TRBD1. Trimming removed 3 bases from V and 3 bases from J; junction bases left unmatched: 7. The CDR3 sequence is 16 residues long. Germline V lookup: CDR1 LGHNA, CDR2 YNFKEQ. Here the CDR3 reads CASSQRQGAPNQPQHF. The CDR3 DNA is TGTGCCAGCAGCCAGCGGCAGGGGGCCCCCAATCAGCCCCAGCATTTT.

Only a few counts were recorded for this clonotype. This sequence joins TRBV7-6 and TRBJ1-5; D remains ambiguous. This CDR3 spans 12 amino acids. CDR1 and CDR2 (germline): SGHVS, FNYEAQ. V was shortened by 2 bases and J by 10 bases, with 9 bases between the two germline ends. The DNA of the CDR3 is TGTGCCAGCAGCTTAAATGCCGGCCCCCAGCATTTT. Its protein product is CASSLNAGPQHF.

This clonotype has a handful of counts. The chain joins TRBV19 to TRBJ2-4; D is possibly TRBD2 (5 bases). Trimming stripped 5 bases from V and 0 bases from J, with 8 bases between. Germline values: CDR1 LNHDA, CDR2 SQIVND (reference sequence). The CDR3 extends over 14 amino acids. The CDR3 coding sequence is TGTGCCAGTAGTGACGGACTAGCCAAAAACATTCAGTACTTC. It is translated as CASSDGLAKNIQYF.

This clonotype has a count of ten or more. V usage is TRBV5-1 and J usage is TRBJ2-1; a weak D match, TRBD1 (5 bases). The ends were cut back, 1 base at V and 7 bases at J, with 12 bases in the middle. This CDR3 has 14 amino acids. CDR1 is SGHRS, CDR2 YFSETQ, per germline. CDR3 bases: TGCGCCAGCAGCTTGAGGTCAGGGATGAATGAGCAGTTCTTC. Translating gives CASSLRSGMNEQFF.

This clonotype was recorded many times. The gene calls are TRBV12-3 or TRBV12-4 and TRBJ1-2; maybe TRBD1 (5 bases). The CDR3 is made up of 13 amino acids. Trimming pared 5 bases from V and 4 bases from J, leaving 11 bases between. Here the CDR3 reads CASSVRDGYGYTF. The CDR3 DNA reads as TGTGCCAGCAGTGTCCGGGACGGCTATGGCTACACCTTC.

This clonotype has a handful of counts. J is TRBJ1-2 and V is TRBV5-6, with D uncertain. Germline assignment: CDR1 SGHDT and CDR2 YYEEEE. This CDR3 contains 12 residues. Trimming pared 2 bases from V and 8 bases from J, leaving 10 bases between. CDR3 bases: TGTGCCAGCAGCTTTTTGGCGAGCGGCTACACCTTC. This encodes CASSFLASGYTF.

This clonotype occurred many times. For the CDR3, the DNA is TGTGCCACGACCGCCGACGGTCGGACCCAGTACTTC. As protein: CATTADGRTQYF. The chain carries TRBV19 and TRBJ2-5; D call uncertain. CDR1 LNHDA and CDR2 SQIVND come from the germline V gene (reference sequence). V lost 10 bases to trimming and J lost 7 bases, with 16 bases between them. This CDR3 spans 12 amino acids.

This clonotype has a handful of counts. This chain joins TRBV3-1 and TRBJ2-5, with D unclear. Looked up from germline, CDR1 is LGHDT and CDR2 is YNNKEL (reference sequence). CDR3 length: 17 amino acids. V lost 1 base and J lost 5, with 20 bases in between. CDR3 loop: CASSQGRVWGNGETQYF. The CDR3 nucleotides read TGTGCCAGCAGCCAAGGAAGGGTATGGGGAAATGGTGAGACCCAGTACTTC.

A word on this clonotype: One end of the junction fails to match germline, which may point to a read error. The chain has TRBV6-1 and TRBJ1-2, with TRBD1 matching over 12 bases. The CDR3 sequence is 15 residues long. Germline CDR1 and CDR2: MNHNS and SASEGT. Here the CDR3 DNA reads TGTGCCAGCAAAGGGACAGGGGGCTTAGGGTATGACTACACCTTC. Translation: CASKGTGGLGYDYTF.

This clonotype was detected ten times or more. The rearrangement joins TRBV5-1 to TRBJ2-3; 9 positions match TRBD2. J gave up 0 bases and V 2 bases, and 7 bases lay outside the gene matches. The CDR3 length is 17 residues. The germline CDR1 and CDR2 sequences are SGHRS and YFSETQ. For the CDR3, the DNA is TGCGCCAGCAGCTTACAGCGGGGGGTACCCAGCACAGATACGCAGTATTTT. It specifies CASSLQRGVPSTDTQYF.

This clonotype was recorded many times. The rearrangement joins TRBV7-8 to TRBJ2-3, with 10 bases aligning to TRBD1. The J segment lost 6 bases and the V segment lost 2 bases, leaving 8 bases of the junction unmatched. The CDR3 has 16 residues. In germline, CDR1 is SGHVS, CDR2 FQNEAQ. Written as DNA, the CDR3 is TGTGCCAGCAGCTTAACCGGGACAGGGGTTTTTGATACGCAGTATTTT. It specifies CASSLTGTGVFDTQYF.

CDR3 bases: TGTGCCAGCAGCCAAGGGAGGATGGGTGAGCAGTTCTTC. Amino acids: CASSQGRMGEQFF. The chain couples TRBV3-1 to TRBJ2-1; D may be TRBD2 (5 bases). The V gene's germline CDR1 is LGHDT and CDR2 YNNKEL (reference sequence). The V and J ends lost 1 base and 9 bases respectively, with 10 bases between them. CDR3 length equals 13 residues.

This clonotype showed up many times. CDR3 region: CASGQSLELDTQYF. The CDR3 region has the DNA TGTGCCAGCGGCCAGAGCCTCGAGCTAGATACGCAGTATTTT. The V and J genes are TRBV12-3 or TRBV12-4 and TRBJ2-3; no clear D. The CDR3 runs to 14 residues. Trimming removed 8 bases from V and 5 bases from J, with 17 bases in between.

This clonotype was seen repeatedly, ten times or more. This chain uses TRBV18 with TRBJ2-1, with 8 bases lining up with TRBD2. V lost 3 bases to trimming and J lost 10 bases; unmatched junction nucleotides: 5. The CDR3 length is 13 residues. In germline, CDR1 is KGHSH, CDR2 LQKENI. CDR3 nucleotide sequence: TGTGCCAGCTCACCCGGACTAGCTGACGAGCAGTTCTTC. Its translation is CASSPGLADEQFF. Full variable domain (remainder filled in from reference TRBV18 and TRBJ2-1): NAGVMQNPRHLVRRRGQEARLRCSPMKGHSHVYWYRQLPEEGLKFMVYLQKENIIDESGMPKERFSAEFPKEGPSILRIQQVVRGDSAAYFCASSPGLADEQFFGPGTRLTVL.